This entry concerns a single T cell receptor beta chain. Its antigen is undetermined. This specimen belongs to a study of CD8+ T cells in alopecia areata. Alopecia areata patients gave lesional scalp punch biopsies and peripheral blood samples. It was from PBMCs that CD4+ and CD8+ T cells were sorted. Whole-study findings and limits: Mice showed TCR sharing more clearly than patients did, possibly owing to HLA.

Extracted RNA was reverse transcribed into cDNA, the sequencing template. Method: immunoSEQ multiplex PCR; TCRdb's copy keeps in-frame clones and lacks some. The data show 65,000 to 95,000 clones, just over 50% seen once. CDR1 and CDR2 (germline): SGHTA, FQGTGA. The length of the CDR3 is 12 residues. Trimming stripped 2 bases from V and 10 bases from J, with 9 bases between. The V and J genes are TRBV7-3 and TRBJ2-1; D not resolved. This receptor was taken from a human donor with alopecia areata. Material for sequencing was NKG2D-high CD8+ T cells sorted from blood. CDR3 residues: CASSLLGSEQFF. CDR3 nucleotide sequence: TGTGCCAGCAGCTTATTGGGAAGCGAGCAGTTCTTC.